This entry lists 17 T cell receptor beta chains sequenced from one sample in a study of control samples from healthy donors and cancer patients. Sequencing was performed with immunoSEQ multiplex PCR; in TCRdb, only in-frame clones are kept and a portion is missing. The profile shows 45,000 to 60,000 clones, more than 90% of them singletons. Sequenced input: PBMCs. The receptors were sampled from a man aged 25 to 40 with colorectal cancer.

V is TRBV4-3 and J is TRBJ2-3; TRBD2 matches 15 bases. This CDR3 is built from 16 residues. Germline CDR1 and CDR2: LGHNA and YSLEER. The V and J ends lost 3 bases and 3 bases, in that order; junction bases with no gene match: 1. CDR3 sequence reads: CASSQGLAGGTDTQYF. CDR3 bases: TGCGCCAGCAGCCAGGGACTAGCGGGGGGAACAGATACGCAGTATTTT.

This chain connects TRBV11-2 to TRBJ1-2; TRBD1 aligns across 8 bases. Per germline, CDR1 SGHAT and CDR2 FQNNGV. CDR3 length: 15 amino acids. After removal of 5 bases from V and 4 bases from J, the junction contained 9 bases not matched to a gene. CDR3 sequence: CASSNYSQGGYGYTF. The CDR3 DNA reads as TGTGCCAGCAGCAACTACTCACAGGGGGGCTATGGCTACACCTTC.

The V call is TRBV5-4, the J call TRBJ1-1, with TRBD1 as a possible D gene (5 bases). Trimming pared 6 bases from V and 3 bases from J, leaving 21 bases between. This CDR3 spans 16 amino acids. In germline, CDR1 is SGHNT, CDR2 YYREEE (reference sequence). The CDR3 sequence is CASTARGAGLDTEAFF. The CDR3, as DNA: TGTGCCAGCACTGCAAGGGGCGCGGGATTGGACACTGAAGCTTTCTTT.

The V call is TRBV25-1, the J call TRBJ2-1; 11 bases are shared with TRBD2. Germline-derived CDR1 and CDR2 are MGHDK and SYGVNS. The junction had 6 bases not matched to a gene; V was cut back by 1 base and J by 4 bases. The CDR3 totals 17 residues. The CDR3 sequence is CASSEFPASGGYNEQFF. DNA of the CDR3: TGTGCCAGCAGTGAATTCCCGGCTAGCGGGGGGTACAATGAGCAGTTCTTC.

Concerning this clone: Other nucleotide sequences from this sample produce the same CDR3. This chain connects TRBV6-1 to TRBJ1-1, with TRBD1 as a possible D gene (5 bases). V was clipped by 3 bases and J by 3 bases, with 14 bases between them. From germline, CDR1 is MNHNS and CDR2 SASEGT. CDR3 length equals 15 residues. In DNA, the CDR3 is TGTGCCAGCAGTGACAGTTGGGGCGGTTACACTGAAGCTTTCTTT. Translated: CASSDSWGGYTEAFF.

The chain combines TRBV6-6 with TRBJ1-5; 8 bases align to TRBD1. The CDR3 covers 14 residues. Germline V lookup: CDR1 MNHNY, CDR2 SVGAGI (reference sequence). J lost 7 bases, V lost 5 bases, and 7 bases had no gene match. The CDR3 reads CASSQQGARQPQHF. The CDR3 nucleotides read TGTGCCAGCAGTCAGCAGGGGGCTCGACAGCCCCAGCATTTT.

The rearrangement joins TRBV27 to TRBJ2-3; 7 bases are shared with TRBD2. The germline gives CDR1 MNHEY, CDR2 SMNVEV (reference sequence). V shed 3 bases, J shed 1 base, and the junction held 7 bases outside the gene matches. This CDR3 is built from 16 residues. CDR3 coding DNA: TGTGCCAGCAGTTTCCTAAGCGGGGTACGCACAGATACGCAGTATTTT. This gives the protein CASSFLSGVRTDTQYF.

The V call is TRBV12-3 or TRBV12-4, the J call TRBJ1-1; tentative D call: TRBD1 (6 bases). The V end lost 5 bases, the J end lost 8 bases, and 12 bases lay between the germline ends. The CDR3 has 12 residues. The CDR3 DNA sequence: TGTGCCAGCAGTCGGGACATGAGGGAAGCTTTCTTT. Translated, it gives CASSRDMREAFF.

The chain carries TRBV5-5 and TRBJ1-2; no reliable D call. V lost 1 base to trimming and J lost 4 bases, with 11 bases between them. Germline V gene lookup returns CDR1 SGHKS and CDR2 YYEKEE (reference sequence). There are 14 residues in the CDR3. Here the CDR3 reads CASSLWQTSYGYTF. The CDR3 DNA sequence: TGTGCCAGCAGCTTGTGGCAGACATCCTATGGCTACACCTTC.

V is TRBV4-3 and J is TRBJ2-1, with D hard to call. Trimming took 3 bases from V and 0 from J, leaving 15 bases between them. The CDR3 is 17 amino acids. CDR1 and CDR2 (germline): LGHNA, YSLEER. As DNA, the CDR3 is TGCGCCAGCAGCCAGAACGACCCGTACAGCTCCTACAATGAGCAGTTCTTC. This codes for CASSQNDPYSSYNEQFF.

The V gene is TRBV6-5, the J gene TRBJ2-3; D is possibly TRBD1 (6 bases). V lost 0 bases and J 1 base, leaving 11 bases between the germline ends. The CDR3 is 16 residues long. CDR1 is MNHEY and CDR2 is SVGAGI in the germline V gene. CDR3 protein: CASSYSGAGGTDTQYF. As DNA, the CDR3 is TGTGCCAGCAGTTACTCCGGGGCAGGGGGCACAGATACGCAGTATTTT.

In DNA, the CDR3 is TGTGCCAGCAGCCTAACTGGGGGGGGGACAGGGAGCTCCTACGAGCAGTACTTC. Translation: CASSLTGGGTGSSYEQYF. The chain employs TRBV7-2 and TRBJ2-7; 9 positions agree with TRBD1. Germline CDR1 and CDR2: SGHTA and FQGNSA. J was trimmed by 0 bases and V by 5 bases; bases with no gene match: 14. The CDR3 has 18 residues.

This clone has a single count. V and J are TRBV10-3 and TRBJ2-7; weak D call: TRBD2 (6 bases). Germline lookup yields CDR1 ENHRY and CDR2 SYGVKD. The CDR3 length is 16 residues. The V gene lost 6 bases and the J gene lost 0 bases, with 18 bases spanning the gap. This CDR3 reads CAIRNYRDLHSYEQYF. In nucleotides, the CDR3 is TGTGCCATCAGGAACTATAGGGACTTGCACTCCTACGAGCAGTACTTC.

The chain employs TRBV6-5 and TRBJ2-7; tentative D call: TRBD1 (5 bases). The V and J ends lost 8 bases and 7 bases respectively, with 15 bases between them. Germline loops: CDR1 MNHEY, CDR2 SVGAGI. CDR3 length equals 12 residues. The CDR3 protein is CASHGARREQYV. DNA of the CDR3: TGTGCCAGCCATGGGGCGCGTCGGGAGCAGTACGTC.

The V and J genes are TRBV7-2 and TRBJ1-1, with 9 bases lining up with TRBD1. The CDR3 runs 14 residues. Germline CDR1 SGHTA, CDR2 FQGNSA. V lost 3 bases, J lost 6 bases, and 5 bases stayed unmatched. This chain's CDR3 is CASSFRTGEAEAFF. Written as DNA, the CDR3 is TGTGCCAGCAGCTTCCGGACAGGGGAGGCTGAAGCTTTCTTT. The full variable domain, in which reference TRBV7-2 and TRBJ1-1 provide the parts outside the CDR3, is GAGVSQSPSNKVTEKGKDVELRCDPISGHTALYWYRQSLGQGLEFLIYFQGNSAPDKSGLPSDRFSAERTGGSVSTLTIQRTQQEDSAVYLCASSFRTGEAEAFFGQGTRLTVV.

The V call is TRBV19, the J call TRBJ2-3; the D gene could be TRBD1 or TRBD2 (5 bases each). V was clipped by 1 base and J by 4 bases, with 12 bases between them. Germline loops: CDR1 LNHDA, CDR2 SQIVND (reference sequence). CDR3 length: 15 residues. In nucleotides, the CDR3 is TGTGCCAGTAGTATAGGGGACGGCGAGGCAGATACGCAGTATTTT. Amino acid sequence: CASSIGDGEADTQYF.

This chain connects TRBV7-9 to TRBJ1-6; D is unresolved. CDR1 and CDR2 from the germline V gene are SEHNR and FQNEAQ (reference sequence). The ends were cut back, 6 bases at V and 5 bases at J, with 11 bases in the middle. The CDR3 loop spans 14 amino acids. CDR3 sequence reads: CASRGGGNNSPLHF. The CDR3 DNA reads as TGTGCCAGCAGAGGTGGAGGGAATAATTCACCCCTCCACTTT.